The T cell receptor beta chain described here comes from a study of post-analysis software for immune sequencing data. Whole-study results and caveats: Samples from a shared batch, those prepared together, strongly co-clustered by F measure. Normalized Chao1 diversity in multiple sclerosis patients fell significantly below that of controls. Several TRBV segments, TRBV5-6, TRBV5-1 and TRBV20-1 among them, were found more frequent in patients than controls.

The V gene lost 0 bases and the J gene lost 8 bases, with 10 bases spanning the gap. The CDR3 consists of 13 residues. The germline V gene has CDR1 SGHNT and CDR2 YYREEE (reference sequence). Presence of unique molecular identifiers characterized the TCR beta cDNA libraries. T cells, roughly 0.9 to 11 million of them, yielded approximately 500,000 cDNA molecules. TCRdb fed the PCR reads into MiXCR, producing one record per CDR3 protein. The data contain some 240,000 distinct CDR3 sequences, less than 40% of them singletons. This clonotype was seen once. Its matching antigen is unknown. A read error may explain this, as a much larger clone is one base away.

This receptor was obtained from a girl between 10 and 17 years old with multiple sclerosis. What was sequenced was blood. V is TRBV5-4 and J is TRBJ2-3; the D gene is possibly TRBD2 (5 bases). The CDR3 protein is CASSLGGVGTQYF. CDR3 in DNA: TGTGCCAGCAGCTTGGGGGGAGTAGGTACGCAGTATTTT.